Listed here are 20 T cell receptor beta chains from one sample, sequenced in a study of T cell repertoires in cytomegalovirus infection. Antigens for these TCRs are unknown. TCRdb re-derived calls from the reads in MiXCR, one entry per CDR3 protein. The sample has roughly 180,000 distinct CDR3 sequences; 20% to 25% are singletons. This material consisted of CD8+ T cells from cultured PBMCs, taken from culture after CMV antigen stimulation. Receptor source: a human donor in good health (CMV status not recorded). Some clones in this sample may be carry-over from other donors' samples.

This clonotype was detected only a few times. The V gene is TRBV7-8, the J gene TRBJ1-2, with 7 bases matching TRBD1. V trimming: 4 bases; J trimming: 5 bases; junction bases outside the gene matches: 13. The CDR3 consists of 16 residues. Per germline, CDR1 SGHVS and CDR2 FQNEAQ. DNA of the CDR3: TGTGCCAGCAGCTCCATAGACGGGACAGACGATTATGGCTACACCTTC. Encoded protein: CASSSIDGTDDYGYTF.

The chain links TRBV19 to TRBJ1-1; D unresolved. V was pared by 8 bases and J by 10 bases, with 14 bases between. Per germline, CDR1 LNHDA and CDR2 SQIVND (reference sequence). The CDR3 has 11 residues. The CDR3 DNA follows: TGTGCCAGTCGTCGAGACTTAGCAGCTTTCTTT. The encoded protein is CASRRDLAAFF.

This clonotype was seen more than once but under ten times. The genes are TRBV12-3 or TRBV12-4 and TRBJ2-5; D is undetermined. V was cut by 5 bases and J by 5 bases, with 18 bases left in between. This CDR3 has 15 residues. The CDR3: CASSLRTPKAETQYF. CDR3 bases: TGTGCCAGCAGTCTACGGACCCCAAAGGCGGAGACCCAGTACTTC.

This clonotype was observed a handful of times. J is TRBJ1-3 and V is TRBV7-9, with a weak D call TRBD1 (5 bases). The ends were cut back, 11 bases at V and 0 bases at J, with 26 bases in the middle. CDR3 length equals 18 residues. Germline V gives CDR1 SEHNR, CDR2 FQNEAQ (reference sequence). The CDR3 nucleotides are TGTGCCGTCCTGGACAAGGACTTTCCTGAAGGCTCTGGAAACACCATATATTTT. Translation: CAVLDKDFPEGSGNTIYF.

J is TRBJ2-3 and V is TRBV7-6, with D perhaps TRBD2 (6 bases). V lost 5 bases and J 6 bases, leaving 15 bases between the germline ends. Germline V gives CDR1 SGHVS, CDR2 FNYEAQ. The CDR3 length is 14 residues. The CDR3 loop is CASSAAGGVDTQYF. The CDR3 region has the DNA TGTGCCAGCAGCGCGGCCGGGGGAGTCGATACGCAGTATTTT.

This clonotype has only a few counts. The rearrangement joins TRBV7-9 to TRBJ1-6, with 7 bases matching TRBD1. The V and J ends lost 5 bases and 3 bases, in that order; junction bases with no gene match: 7. The CDR3 is 16 amino acids. The germline V gene has CDR1 SEHNR and CDR2 FQNEAQ (reference sequence). For the CDR3, the DNA is TGTGCCAGCAGCACTCGACAGGGACGCTATAATTCACCCCTCCACTTT. Translation gives CASSTRQGRYNSPLHF.

The chain is built from TRBV12-3 or TRBV12-4 and TRBJ1-1, with TRBD1 identical over 8 bases. This CDR3 comprises 16 residues. The V and J ends lost 6 bases and 0 bases, in that order; junction bases with no gene match: 9. The CDR3 loop reads CASSPTGADLNTEAFF. CDR3 in DNA: TGTGCCAGCAGCCCGACAGGGGCCGACTTGAACACTGAAGCTTTCTTT.

The chain joins TRBV7-2 to TRBJ2-1; 14 nucleotides line up with TRBD2. The germline gives CDR1 SGHTA, CDR2 FQGNSA. Trimming at V came to 5 bases and at J to 7 bases, leaving 4 bases not matched to a gene. The CDR3 extends over 15 amino acids. This CDR3 reads CASSDGLAGGNEQFF. The CDR3 bases are TGTGCCAGCAGCGACGGACTAGCGGGGGGAAATGAGCAGTTCTTC.

The rearrangement uses TRBV6-2 or TRBV6-3 and TRBJ2-1; 8 bases fit TRBD2. Germline assignment: CDR1 MNHEY and CDR2 SVGEGT. The CDR3 extends over 16 amino acids. The junction had 7 bases not matched to a gene; V was cut back by 5 bases and J by 1 base. DNA of the CDR3: TGTGCCAGCAGTCCGCTAGCGGGTACGTCCTACAATGAGCAGTTCTTC. As protein: CASSPLAGTSYNEQFF.

The rearrangement uses TRBV20-1 and TRBJ2-2; TRBD2 might be the D (5 bases). V was clipped by 6 bases and J by 6 bases, with 20 bases between them. Germline V gene sequence: CDR1 DFQATT, CDR2 SNEGSKA (reference sequence). The CDR3 has 15 residues. The CDR3 loop is CSALGRLDGAGELFF. Here the CDR3 DNA reads TGCAGTGCGCTGGGGAGACTTGATGGAGCCGGGGAGCTGTTTTTT.

This chain links TRBV13 with TRBJ1-1; a possible D gene is TRBD1 (5 bases). Per germline, CDR1 PRHDT and CDR2 FYEKMQ (reference sequence). Trimming pared 10 bases from V and 0 bases from J, leaving 15 bases between. This CDR3 comprises 14 residues. The CDR3 region is CAIVTVHMNTEAFF. The DNA of the CDR3 is TGTGCCATTGTGACAGTGCATATGAACACTGAAGCTTTCTTT.

This clonotype came up a few times. J is TRBJ1-1 and V is TRBV7-8; possible D gene TRBD1, 5 bases. V was cut by 6 bases and J by 0 bases, with 8 bases left in between. Germline CDR1 SGHVS, CDR2 FQNEAQ. The CDR3 loop spans 13 amino acids. CDR3 nucleotides: TGTGCCAGCAGAGGGGATATGAACACTGAAGCTTTCTTT. It translates to CASRGDMNTEAFF. The full variable domain, in which reference TRBV7-8 and TRBJ1-1 provide the parts outside the CDR3, is GAGVSQSPRYKVAKRGQDVALRCDPISGHVSLFWYQQALGQGPEFLTYFQNEAQLDKSGLPSDRFFAERPEGSVSTLKIQRTQQEDSAVYLCASRGDMNTEAFFGQGTRLTVV.

This rearrangement joins TRBV27 to TRBJ1-4; 11 bases are a match to TRBD1. Germline V gene lookup returns CDR1 MNHEY and CDR2 SMNVEV (reference sequence). Trimming at V came to 1 base and at J to 3 bases, leaving 7 bases not matched to a gene. The length of the CDR3 is 18 residues. The CDR3 spells CASSLFGQGALSNEKLFF. CDR3 in DNA: TGTGCCAGCAGTTTATTCGGACAGGGGGCGCTTTCTAATGAAAAACTGTTTTTT.

This clonotype was seen only a few times. The chain is built from TRBV7-6 and TRBJ1-1; unclear D gene. The length of the CDR3 is 15 residues. V was cut by 7 bases and J by 1 base, with 16 bases left in between. Germline V CDR1 and CDR2: SGHVS, FNYEAQ. The CDR3 is CASTGPVSGNTEAFF. The CDR3 coding sequence is TGTGCCAGCACCGGACCTGTTAGTGGGAACACTGAAGCTTTCTTT.

This clonotype appeared a few times. V gene TRBV5-5 combines with J gene TRBJ1-1; TRBD1 agrees at 9 bases. The V and J ends lost 0 bases and 6 bases, in that order; junction bases with no gene match: 3. The germline gives CDR1 SGHKS, CDR2 YYEKEE (reference sequence). This CDR3 contains 14 residues. The CDR3 region has the DNA TGTGCCAGCAGCTTGGAACAGGGGGCCTCTGAAGCTTTCTTT. It translates to CASSLEQGASEAFF. Full variable domain (remainder filled in from reference TRBV5-5 and TRBJ1-1): DAGVTQSPTHLIKTRGQQVTLRCSPISGHKSVSWYQQVLGQGPQFIFQYYEKEERGRGNFPDRFSARQFPNYSSELNVNALLLGDSALYLCASSLEQGASEAFFGQGTRLTVV.

V is TRBV7-2 and J is TRBJ1-4, with D tentatively TRBD1 (6 bases). The CDR3 extends over 13 amino acids. The V end was cut by 1 base, the J end by 12 bases, with 12 bases between. Germline CDR1 is SGHTA and CDR2 is FQGNSA. Here the CDR3 reads CASSLGLGAELFF. The DNA for the CDR3 is TGTGCCAGCAGCTTAGGGTTGGGGGCTGAACTGTTTTTT. Full variable domain (missing parts from reference TRBV7-2 and TRBJ1-4): GAGVSQSPSNKVTEKGKDVELRCDPISGHTALYWYRQSLGQGLEFLIYFQGNSAPDKSGLPSDRFSAERTGGSVSTLTIQRTQQEDSAVYLCASSLGLGAELFFGSGTQLSVL.

The V gene is TRBV15, the J gene TRBJ1-3; D is ambiguous. The CDR3 spans 14 residues. Germline V gene sequence: CDR1 LNHNV, CDR2 YYDKDF (reference sequence). V was pared by 2 bases and J by 8 bases, with 13 bases between. CDR3 sequence reads: CATSRLTSGDTIYF. The CDR3 nucleotides read TGTGCCACCAGCAGATTGACGTCGGGTGACACCATATATTTT.

The count of this clonotype is one. The chain joins TRBV2 to TRBJ2-7; D is possibly TRBD2 (6 bases). The CDR3 spans 14 residues. Germline CDR1 and CDR2: SNHLY and FYNNEI. V lost 7 bases and J lost 7, with 20 bases in between. The CDR3 coding sequence is TGTGCCAGCAACTTACAAGGCCCCGCGGGAGAGCAGTACTTC. Translating it yields CASNLQGPAGEQYF.

The V gene is TRBV20-1, the J gene TRBJ2-3, with 7 bases matching TRBD2. In germline, CDR1 is DFQATT, CDR2 SNEGSKA (reference sequence). The CDR3 totals 15 residues. After removal of 5 bases from V and 2 bases from J, the junction contained 10 bases not matched to a gene. This CDR3 is CSADGLEESTDTQYF. The CDR3 DNA reads TGCAGTGCTGACGGACTAGAGGAATCCACAGATACGCAGTATTTT.

The chain combines TRBV4-3 with TRBJ2-3; 10 bases fit TRBD2. The CDR3 has 16 residues. Germline lookup yields CDR1 LGHNA and CDR2 YSLEER. After removal of 4 bases from V and 4 bases from J, the junction contained 8 bases not matched to a gene. In nucleotides, the CDR3 is TGCGCCAGCAGCCCCGGAGCGGGGGGGCGAGCAGATACGCAGTATTTT. Protein sequence: CASSPGAGGRADTQYF.